The 27 T cell receptor beta chains reported below all come from one sample, sequenced in a study of T cells expressing NK-cell markers. TCRdb reprocessed the 5' RACE reads and keeps a single row for each CDR3 protein, giving no DNA. The sample holds approximately 440,000 distinct CDR3 sequences. Sequencing input: blood T cells: a sorted CD56 or NKG2C T cell subset, CD4+ or CD8+ T cells, or bulk PBMC T cells (not recorded which). The receptors were sampled from a woman between 45 and 60 years old in good health.

The chain is built from TRBV25-1 and TRBJ1-4. Germline V CDR1 and CDR2: MGHDK, SYGVNS. This CDR3 is 15 amino acids long. CDR3 protein: CASSEFLATNEKLFF.

The CDR3 loop reads CASSLGTNIQYF. The V call is TRBV12-3 or TRBV12-4, the J call TRBJ2-4. This CDR3 is 12 amino acids long.

J is TRBJ2-1 and V is TRBV27. Germline CDR1 reads MNHEY; CDR2 reads SMNVEV (reference sequence). This CDR3 is 15 amino acids long. Here the CDR3 reads CASRPDRGSYNEQFF.

V usage is TRBV5-1 and J usage is TRBJ2-7; TCRdb's D call, TRBD1, is unchecked because there is no DNA. CDR1 SGHRS and CDR2 YFSETQ come from the germline V gene. The CDR3 is 14 amino acids. Here the CDR3 reads CASSWTGGTYEQYF.

The chain is built from TRBV19 and TRBJ2-3; TCRdb outputs TRBD2, but without DNA this stays unchecked. There are 12 residues in the CDR3. Germline assignment: CDR1 LNHDA and CDR2 SQIVND (reference sequence). CDR3 region: CATSPSTDTQYF.

V usage is TRBV12-3 or TRBV12-4 and J usage is TRBJ2-2. The CDR3 extends over 14 amino acids. CDR3 residues: CASIRQSGTGELFF.

V usage is TRBV2 and J usage is TRBJ2-2; checking the TCRdb D call of TRBD2 is not possible without DNA. Looked up from germline, CDR1 is SNHLY and CDR2 is FYNNEI. This CDR3 has 15 amino acids. The chain's CDR3 is CASRREQSNTGELFF.

V gene TRBV4-1 combines with J gene TRBJ2-2; TCRdb calls TRBD2, which cannot be checked without DNA. Germline loops: CDR1 MGHRA, CDR2 YSYEKL. The length of the CDR3 is 18 residues. Here the CDR3 reads CASSQGTSGRANAGELFF.

The V call is TRBV5-5, the J call TRBJ1-5; TCRdb selects TRBD1, and the lack of DNA leaves this call unchecked. Germline V gene lookup returns CDR1 SGHKS and CDR2 YYEKEE (reference sequence). The length of the CDR3 is 14 residues. This chain's CDR3 is CASSSTGGKQPQHF.

The CDR3 region is CASSLAVTSGGGPSGANVLTF. J is TRBJ2-6 and V is TRBV12-3 or TRBV12-4; the D call of TRBD2 rests on TCRdb alone, since no DNA is present to check it. The CDR3 covers 21 residues.

This chain's CDR3 is CASRRAVQGEAFF. This chain links TRBV12-3 or TRBV12-4 with TRBJ1-1. This CDR3 is built from 13 residues.

The chain has TRBV13 and TRBJ2-2; without DNA, the TCRdb call of TRBD2 cannot be checked. This CDR3 comprises 16 residues. Germline-derived CDR1 and CDR2 are PRHDT and FYEKMQ (reference sequence). CDR3 amino acids: CASSLGGRADTGELFF.

The rearrangement joins TRBV30 to TRBJ1-5. The germline CDR1 and CDR2 sequences are GTSNPN and SVGIG (reference sequence). This CDR3 spans 14 amino acids. CDR3 region: CAWKQISGDQPQHF.

V and J are TRBV25-1 and TRBJ1-1; the D call from TCRdb, TRBD1, cannot be confirmed without DNA. This CDR3 spans 15 amino acids. Germline assignment: CDR1 MGHDK and CDR2 SYGVNS. CDR3 sequence: CASSATGGIGTEAFF.

The chain links TRBV10-2 to TRBJ1-6; with no DNA, the TCRdb D assignment of TRBD1 cannot be verified. CDR1 is WSHSY, CDR2 SAAADI, per germline. This CDR3 region has 12 residues. CDR3 region: CASCSGSSPLHF.

The rearrangement uses TRBV10-3 and TRBJ1-2. This CDR3 has 12 amino acids. Germline CDR1 ENHRY, CDR2 SYGVKD. The CDR3 loop reads CAISDRMNGYTF.

The chain links TRBV5-1 to TRBJ1-1; lacking DNA, the TRBD1 call made by TCRdb goes unchecked. Per germline, CDR1 SGHRS and CDR2 YFSETQ. The CDR3 sequence is 17 residues long. The CDR3 loop reads CASSYGTALRGYTEAFF.

The rearrangement uses TRBV11-2 and TRBJ1-2; TCRdb designates TRBD1, a call that cannot be tested without DNA. The germline V gene has CDR1 SGHAT and CDR2 FQNNGV. The CDR3 runs to 13 residues. The CDR3 reads CASSFAGTAGYTF.

This chain joins TRBV20-1 and TRBJ1-2; TCRdb gives TRBD1 as the D gene, but with no DNA this cannot be confirmed. Germline V gene sequence: CDR1 DFQATT, CDR2 SNEGSKA (reference sequence). The CDR3 consists of 14 residues. CDR3 in amino acids: CSASPGWSNYGYTF.

V is TRBV11-2 and J is TRBJ2-1. The CDR3 runs 14 residues. Germline V gene data show CDR1 as SGHAT and CDR2 as FQNNGV. CDR3 loop: CASSWSDSYNEQFF.

V usage is TRBV20-1 and J usage is TRBJ1-5; absent DNA, TCRdb's TRBD1 call cannot be checked. Germline V gives CDR1 DFQATT, CDR2 SNEGSKA (reference sequence). This CDR3 is 17 amino acids long. The CDR3 loop reads CSAREMGAGAFNQPQHF.

J is TRBJ2-5 and V is TRBV29-1; the TRBD1 assignment by TCRdb is unverifiable without DNA. In germline, CDR1 is SQVTM, CDR2 ANQGSEA. This CDR3 is built from 12 residues. The CDR3 loop reads CSVLGAAETQYF. The complete variable domain, with remaining parts taken from reference TRBV29-1 and TRBJ2-5, reads SAVISQKPSRDICQRGTSLTIQCQVDSQVTMMFWYRQQPGQSLTLIATANQGSEATYESGFVIDKFPISRPNLTFSTLTVSNMSPEDSSIYLCSVLGAAETQYFGPGTRLLVL.

V usage is TRBV10-3 and J usage is TRBJ2-1; absent DNA, TCRdb's TRBD1 call cannot be checked. The CDR3 loop spans 14 amino acids. CDR1 and CDR2 (germline): ENHRY, SYGVKD. The CDR3 protein is CAIRGRELFNEQFF.

The chain joins TRBV5-1 to TRBJ2-3; with no DNA, the TCRdb D assignment of TRBD2 cannot be verified. Looked up from germline, CDR1 is SGHRS and CDR2 is YFSETQ. The CDR3 is 16 residues long. This chain's CDR3 is CASSLELAGGTDTQYF.

The gene calls are TRBV29-1 and TRBJ1-2. The germline V gene encodes CDR1 SQVTM and CDR2 ANQGSEA. CDR3 size: 11 residues. The CDR3 protein is CSVAGENGYTF.

This chain uses TRBV20-1 with TRBJ1-2; TCRdb selects TRBD1, and the lack of DNA leaves this call unchecked. Germline V gives CDR1 DFQATT, CDR2 SNEGSKA (reference sequence). The CDR3 runs to 13 residues. Here the CDR3 reads CSADPFSGYGYTF.

The rearrangement uses TRBV7-8 and TRBJ1-1. The CDR3 runs to 16 residues. Per germline, CDR1 SGHVS and CDR2 FQNEAQ. CDR3 residues: CASSFLRHSDGTEAFF.